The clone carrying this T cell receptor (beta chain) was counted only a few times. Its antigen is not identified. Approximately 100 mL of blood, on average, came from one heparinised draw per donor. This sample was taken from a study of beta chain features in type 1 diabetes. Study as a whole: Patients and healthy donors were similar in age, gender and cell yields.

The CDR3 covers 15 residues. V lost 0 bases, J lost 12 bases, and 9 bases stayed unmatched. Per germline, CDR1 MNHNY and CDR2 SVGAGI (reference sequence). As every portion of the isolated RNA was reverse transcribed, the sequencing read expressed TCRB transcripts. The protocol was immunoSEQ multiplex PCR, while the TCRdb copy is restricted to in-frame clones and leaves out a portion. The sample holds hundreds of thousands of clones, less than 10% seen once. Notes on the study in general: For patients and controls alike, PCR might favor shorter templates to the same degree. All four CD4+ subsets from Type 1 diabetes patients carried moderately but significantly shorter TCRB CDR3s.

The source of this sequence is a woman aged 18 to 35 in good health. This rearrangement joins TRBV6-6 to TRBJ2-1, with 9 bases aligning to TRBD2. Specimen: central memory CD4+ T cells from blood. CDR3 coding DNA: TGTGCCAGCAGTTACTCTGGCGGGAGGGCCGTGGGGCAGTTCTTC. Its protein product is CASSYSGGRAVGQFF.